This T cell receptor (beta chain) originates from a study of OX40 agonist ivuxolimab in advanced cancers. For the wider study: Ivuxolimab was a fully human IgG2 agonistic monoclonal antibody targeting the costimulatory receptor OX40 (CD134). Intravenous ivuxolimab was administered to patients every 2 weeks at six dose levels: 0.01, 0.1, 0.3, 1.5, 3 and 10 mg/kg. Of the roughly 52 dose-escalation patients, hepatocellular carcinoma was present in about 20, melanoma in roughly 15, renal cell carcinoma in 9 and head and neck cancer in 9. In the dose-escalation cohort, around four fifths of patients were male, and the mean age was roughly 60 years, with a range of about 23 to 90. Patients were allowed to have had prior anti-PD-1, anti-PD-L1 or anti-CTLA-4 therapy, and roughly 40% of the dose-escalation patients had previously received checkpoint inhibitors. Three dose-escalation patients achieved partial responses, one with hepatocellular carcinoma and two with cutaneous melanoma. The point of sequencing TCRbeta in the periphery was to test whether ivuxolimab changed TCR sequence diversity and drove clonal T-cell expansion. The paper describes the monotherapy dose-escalation part (N of about 47 patients) of the phase I trial of ivuxolimab. Points the paper makes about the study in general: Low levels of normalized T-cell clonal expansion were also seen in some nonresponding patients. The antigen specificity of the clonally expanded peripheral T cells was not determined. Partial responders in the 0.1-3.0 mg/kg groups had among the lowest normalized peripheral clonal expansion, especially among CD8+ T cells. On average, CD8+ T cells showed more expanded clones than CD4+ T cells after ivuxolimab. At doses of 0.1 to 3.0 mg/kg, clonal expansion of both CD4+ and CD8+ T cells in blood was seen between baseline and week 6.

To note about this clone: It has no known antigen specificity. Base-call qualities are not available, and no considerably larger clone is one nucleotide away.

Reading from cysteine to phenylalanine, the CDR3 counts 15 amino acids. The entry retains the CDR3 DNA only, 45 bases that are in frame from base 1. V is trimmed back by 6 bases and J by 5 bases, and the junction contains 8 bases that no gene match accounts for. CDR1 and CDR2 (MNHEY, SVGAGI) derive from the germline V gene. Genomic DNA was extracted from sorted cells for sequencing of the TCRbeta CDR3 region. The immunoSEQ Assay was used to sequence the TCRbeta CDR3 regions. TCRdb retrieved this table from immuneACCESS and kept in-frame rearrangements only. Not all clones are present; in checked studies, unresolved V genes account for under half, and no reason is known for the remainder. Present in this sample are about 80,000 clones, approximately 85% of which were seen just once. About 25% of the sample rests with the top ten. The trial excluded patients who had a history of autoimmune disease or were on systemic immunosuppression. Peripheral blood for TCR sequencing was collected from all dose cohorts at baseline, on cycle 4 day 1, and on cycle 7 day 1. Samples were obtained from an open-label, multicenter, first-in-human phase I dose-escalation trial of ivuxolimab. Adults with locally advanced or metastatic melanoma, renal cell carcinoma, hepatocellular carcinoma or head and neck squamous cell carcinoma were enrolled in the trial. Before TCR sequencing, CD4+ T cells and CD8+ T cells were sorted from peripheral blood as separate populations.

The sequencing used CD4+ or CD8+ T cells sorted from blood, collected in a trial of the OX40 agonist ivuxolimab. This TCR was recovered from an adult with an advanced solid tumor such as melanoma, head and neck, liver or kidney cancer. The sequence links TRBV6-5 to TRBJ1-2; 11 bases in the junction line up with TRBD1. The DNA reads TGTGCCAGCAGAACAGAGGGACAGGGGGTATATGGCTACACCTTC. This gives the protein CASRTEGQGVYGYTF.